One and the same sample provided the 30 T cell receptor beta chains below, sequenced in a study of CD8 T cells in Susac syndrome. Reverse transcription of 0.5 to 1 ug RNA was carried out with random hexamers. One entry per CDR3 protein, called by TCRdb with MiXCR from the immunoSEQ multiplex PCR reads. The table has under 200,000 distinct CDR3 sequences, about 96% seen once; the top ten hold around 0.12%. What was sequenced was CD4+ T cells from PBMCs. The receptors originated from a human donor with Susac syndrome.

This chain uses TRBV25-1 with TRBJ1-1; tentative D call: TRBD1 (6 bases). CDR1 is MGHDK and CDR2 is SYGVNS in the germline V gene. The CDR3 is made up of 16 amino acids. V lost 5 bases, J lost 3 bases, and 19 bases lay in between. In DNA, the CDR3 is TGTGCCAGCAGTCGGCGGGGGGGGCTGAGGGACACTGAAGCTTTCTTT. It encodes CASSRRGGLRDTEAFF.

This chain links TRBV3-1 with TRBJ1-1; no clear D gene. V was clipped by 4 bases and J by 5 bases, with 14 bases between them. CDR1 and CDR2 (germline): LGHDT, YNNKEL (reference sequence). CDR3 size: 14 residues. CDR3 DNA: TGTGCCAGCAGCCCGTGGGGAGGAGGGACTGAAGCTTTCTTT. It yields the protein CASSPWGGGTEAFF.

This CDR3 reads CASGVPSYEQYF. The DNA for the CDR3 is TGTGCCAGCGGGGTCCCCTCCTACGAGCAGTACTTC. The chain uses TRBV7-2 and TRBJ2-7, with D hard to call. V gave up 8 bases and J gave up 0 bases, with 8 bases separating them. The CDR3 extends over 12 amino acids. Germline lookup yields CDR1 SGHTA and CDR2 FQGNSA.

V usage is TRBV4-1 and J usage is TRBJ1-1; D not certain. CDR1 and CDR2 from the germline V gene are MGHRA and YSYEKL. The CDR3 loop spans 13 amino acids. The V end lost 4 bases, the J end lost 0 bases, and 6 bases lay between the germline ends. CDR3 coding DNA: TGCGCCAGCAGCCGCCTATTGAACACTGAAGCTTTCTTT. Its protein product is CASSRLLNTEAFF.

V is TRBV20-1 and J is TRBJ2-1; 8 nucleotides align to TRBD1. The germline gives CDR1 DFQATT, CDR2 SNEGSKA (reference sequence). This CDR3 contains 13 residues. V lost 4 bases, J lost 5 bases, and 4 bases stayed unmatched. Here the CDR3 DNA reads TGCAGTGCTACCCGGGACAGGCACAATGAGCAGTTCTTC. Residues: CSATRDRHNEQFF.

The CDR3 sequence: CASSGPQGVDGYTF. CDR3 coding DNA: TGTGCCAGCAGCGGACCCCAGGGCGTAGATGGCTACACCTTC. This chain connects TRBV21-1 to TRBJ1-2; whether TRBD1, the table's D call, matches the DNA was not checked. TRBV21-1 is reported as a pseudogene. This CDR3 region has 14 residues.

CDR3 coding DNA: TGTGCCAGCAGCCAGGGAATAGTCGACAATGAGCAGTTCTTC. This translates into CASSQGIVDNEQFF. V and J are TRBV7-9 and TRBJ2-1; D may be TRBD1 (5 bases). Trimming removed 5 bases from V and 5 bases from J, with 13 bases in between. The V gene's germline CDR1 is SEHNR and CDR2 FQNEAQ (reference sequence). This CDR3 has 14 amino acids.

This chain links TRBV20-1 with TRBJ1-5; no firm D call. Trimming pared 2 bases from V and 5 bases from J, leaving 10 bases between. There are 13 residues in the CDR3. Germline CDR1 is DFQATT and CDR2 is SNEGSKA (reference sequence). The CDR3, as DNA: TGCAGTGCTAGATTCGAGGCGGATCAGCCCCAGCATTTT. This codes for CSARFEADQPQHF.

As DNA, the CDR3 is TGTGCCAGCAGCGTAAAGACAGGCCGTAATGAAAAACTGTTTTTT. The encoded protein is CASSVKTGRNEKLFF. The chain combines TRBV9 with TRBJ1-4; TRBD1 might be the D (6 bases). V was pared by 1 base and J by 4 bases, with 11 bases between. This CDR3 comprises 15 residues. CDR1 and CDR2 (germline): SGDLS, YYNGEE.

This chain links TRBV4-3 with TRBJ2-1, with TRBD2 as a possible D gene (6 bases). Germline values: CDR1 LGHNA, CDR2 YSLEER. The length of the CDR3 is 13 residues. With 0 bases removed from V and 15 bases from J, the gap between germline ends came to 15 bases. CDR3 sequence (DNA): TGCGCCAGCAGCCAAGATACGGAGGGTAGGACGTTCTTC. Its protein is CASSQDTEGRTFF.

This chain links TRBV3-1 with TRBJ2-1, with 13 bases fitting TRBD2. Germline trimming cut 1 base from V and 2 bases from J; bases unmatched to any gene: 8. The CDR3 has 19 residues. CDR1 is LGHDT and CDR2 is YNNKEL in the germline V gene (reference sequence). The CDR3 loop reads CASSQGGTSGAWPYNEQFF. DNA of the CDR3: TGTGCCAGCAGCCAAGGAGGGACTAGCGGGGCCTGGCCCTACAATGAGCAGTTCTTC.

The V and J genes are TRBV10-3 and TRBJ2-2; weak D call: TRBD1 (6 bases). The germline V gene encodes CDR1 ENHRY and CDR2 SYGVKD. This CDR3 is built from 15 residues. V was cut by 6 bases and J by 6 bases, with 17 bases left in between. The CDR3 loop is CAIRVSGTPAGELFF. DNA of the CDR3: TGTGCCATCAGAGTCTCCGGGACACCCGCCGGGGAGCTGTTTTTT.

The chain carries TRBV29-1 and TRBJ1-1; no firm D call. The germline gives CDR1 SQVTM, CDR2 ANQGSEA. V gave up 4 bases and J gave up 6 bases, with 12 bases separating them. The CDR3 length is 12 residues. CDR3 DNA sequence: TGCAGCGTTGTCGTCCGGGAAGCTGAAGCTTTCTTT. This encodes CSVVVREAEAFF.

The CDR3: CASSIDMGREKLFF. CDR3 DNA: TGTGCCAGCAGCATCGACATGGGTCGTGAAAAACTGTTTTTT. The chain carries TRBV7-2 and TRBJ1-4; D gene ambiguous. In germline, CDR1 is SGHTA, CDR2 FQGNSA. The CDR3 has 14 amino acids. V was trimmed by 5 bases and J by 7 bases, leaving 14 bases between them.

The CDR3 bases are TGTGCCAGCTCCCGGGGAGGGGGTAGCAATCAGCCCCAGCATTTT. Translation: CASSRGGGSNQPQHF. V usage is TRBV7-9 and J usage is TRBJ1-5; perhaps TRBD1 as D (6 bases). The germline V gene has CDR1 SEHNR and CDR2 FQNEAQ (reference sequence). The length of the CDR3 is 15 residues. Trimming removed 8 bases at V and 0 bases at J, with 14 bases between.

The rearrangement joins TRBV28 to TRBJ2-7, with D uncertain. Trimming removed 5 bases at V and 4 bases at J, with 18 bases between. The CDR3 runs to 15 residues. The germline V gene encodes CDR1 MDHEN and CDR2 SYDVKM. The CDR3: CASSPSEVLKYEQYF. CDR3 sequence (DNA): TGTGCCAGCAGTCCCTCCGAGGTTCTAAAATACGAGCAGTACTTC.

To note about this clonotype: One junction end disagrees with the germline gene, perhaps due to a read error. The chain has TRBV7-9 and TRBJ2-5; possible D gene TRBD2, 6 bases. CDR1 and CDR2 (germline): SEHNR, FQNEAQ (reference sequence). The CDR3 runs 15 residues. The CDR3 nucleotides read TGTGCCAGCAGCCTAGCGAGATCGCTCCAAGAGACCCAGTACTTC. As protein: CASSLARSLQETQYF.

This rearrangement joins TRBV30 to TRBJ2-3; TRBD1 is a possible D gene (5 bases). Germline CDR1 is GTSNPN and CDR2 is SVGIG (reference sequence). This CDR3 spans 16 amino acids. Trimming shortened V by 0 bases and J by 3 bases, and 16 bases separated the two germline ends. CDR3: CAWSVRTPERTDTQYF. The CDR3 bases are TGTGCCTGGAGTGTCCGGACACCCGAACGAACAGATACGCAGTATTTT.

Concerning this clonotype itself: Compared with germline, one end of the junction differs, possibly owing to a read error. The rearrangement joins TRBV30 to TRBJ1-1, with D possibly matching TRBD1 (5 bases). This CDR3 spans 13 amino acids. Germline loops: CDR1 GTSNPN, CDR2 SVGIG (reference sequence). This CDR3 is CAWRGLMNTEAFF. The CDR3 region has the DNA TGTGCCTGGAGGGGGCTGATGAACACTGAAGCCTTCTTT. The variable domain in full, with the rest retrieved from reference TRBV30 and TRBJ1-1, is SQTIHQWPATLVQPVGSPLSLECTVEGTSNPNLYWYRQAAGRGLQLLFYSVGIGQISSEVPQNLSASRPQDRQFILSSKKLLLSDSGFYLCAWRGLMNTEAFFGQGTRLTVV.

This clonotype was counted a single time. DNA of the CDR3: TGTGCCAGCAGTCAAGGCAGGGCTGGGGCCAACGTCCTGACTTTC. Its translation is CASSQGRAGANVLTF. The rearrangement joins TRBV28 to TRBJ2-6, with D perhaps matching TRBD1 (5 bases). CDR1 and CDR2 (germline): MDHEN, SYDVKM. Trimming took off 5 bases at V and 2 bases at J, with 10 bases between the two ends. This CDR3 has 15 amino acids.

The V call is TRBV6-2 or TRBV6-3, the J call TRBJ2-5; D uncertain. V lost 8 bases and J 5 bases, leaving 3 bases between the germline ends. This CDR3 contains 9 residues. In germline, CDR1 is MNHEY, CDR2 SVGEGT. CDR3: CASPETQYF. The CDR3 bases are TGTGCCAGCCCGGAGACCCAGTACTTC.

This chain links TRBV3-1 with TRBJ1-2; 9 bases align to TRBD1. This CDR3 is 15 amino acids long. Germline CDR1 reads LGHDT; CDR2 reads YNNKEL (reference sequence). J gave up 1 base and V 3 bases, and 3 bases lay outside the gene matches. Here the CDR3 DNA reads TGTGCCAGCAGCCATGGACAGGGGCTTAACTATGGCTACACCTTC. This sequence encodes CASSHGQGLNYGYTF. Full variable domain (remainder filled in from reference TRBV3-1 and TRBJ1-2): DTAVSQTPKYLVTQMGNDKSIKCEQNLGHDTMYWYKQDSKKFLKIMFSYNNKELIINETVPNRFSPKSPDKAHLNLHINSLELGDSAVYFCASSHGQGLNYGYTFGSGTRLTVV.

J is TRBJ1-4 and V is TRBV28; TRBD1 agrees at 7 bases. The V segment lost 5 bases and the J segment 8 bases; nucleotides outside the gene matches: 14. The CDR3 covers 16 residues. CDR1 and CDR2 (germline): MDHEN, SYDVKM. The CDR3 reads CASSPVGRGLSEKLFF. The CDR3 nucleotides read TGTGCCAGCAGTCCCGTTGGGAGGGGGCTTTCCGAAAAACTGTTTTTT.

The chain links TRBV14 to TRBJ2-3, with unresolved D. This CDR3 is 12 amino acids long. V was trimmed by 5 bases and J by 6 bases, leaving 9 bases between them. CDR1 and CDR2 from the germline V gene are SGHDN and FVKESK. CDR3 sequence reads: CASSVLGDTQYF. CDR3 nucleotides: TGTGCCAGCAGCGTACTCGGTGATACGCAGTATTTT.

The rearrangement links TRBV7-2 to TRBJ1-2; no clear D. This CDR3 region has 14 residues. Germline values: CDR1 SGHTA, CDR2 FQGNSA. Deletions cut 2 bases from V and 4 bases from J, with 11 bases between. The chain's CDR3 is CASSLMSRTYGYTF. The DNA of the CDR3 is TGTGCCAGCAGCTTAATGTCCAGAACCTATGGCTACACCTTC.

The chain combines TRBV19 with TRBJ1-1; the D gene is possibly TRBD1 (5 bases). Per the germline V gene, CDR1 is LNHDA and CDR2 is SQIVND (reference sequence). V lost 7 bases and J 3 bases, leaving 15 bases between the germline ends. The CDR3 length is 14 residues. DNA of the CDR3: TGTGCCAGTACCCAGGGAGGGCCGGACACTGAAGCTTTCTTT. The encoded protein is CASTQGGPDTEAFF.

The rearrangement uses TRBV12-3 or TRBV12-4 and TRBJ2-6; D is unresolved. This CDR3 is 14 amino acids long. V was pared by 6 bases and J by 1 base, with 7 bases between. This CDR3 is CASSRGSGANVLTF. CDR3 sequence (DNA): TGTGCCAGCAGCCGTGGGTCTGGGGCCAACGTCCTGACTTTC.

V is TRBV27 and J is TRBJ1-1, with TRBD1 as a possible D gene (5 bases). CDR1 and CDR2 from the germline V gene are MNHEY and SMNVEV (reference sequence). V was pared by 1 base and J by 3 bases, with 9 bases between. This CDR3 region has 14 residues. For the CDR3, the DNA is TGTGCCAGCAGTTTATTGGGGCTCGACACTGAAGCTTTCTTT. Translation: CASSLLGLDTEAFF.

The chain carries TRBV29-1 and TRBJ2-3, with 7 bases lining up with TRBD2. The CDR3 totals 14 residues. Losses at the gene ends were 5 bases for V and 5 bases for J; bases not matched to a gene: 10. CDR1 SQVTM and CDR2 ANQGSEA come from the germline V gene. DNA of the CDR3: TGCAGCGTTCGGGGGAGGGTAGCGGGAGATACGCAGTATTTT. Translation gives CSVRGRVAGDTQYF.

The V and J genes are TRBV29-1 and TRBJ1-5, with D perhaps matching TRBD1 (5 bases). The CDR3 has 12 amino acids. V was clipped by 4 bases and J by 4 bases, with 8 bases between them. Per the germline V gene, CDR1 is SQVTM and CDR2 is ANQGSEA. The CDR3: CSVGDGNQPQHF. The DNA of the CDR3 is TGCAGCGTTGGGGACGGGAATCAGCCCCAGCATTTT. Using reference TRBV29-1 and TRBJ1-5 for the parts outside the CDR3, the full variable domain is SAVISQKPSRDICQRGTSLTIQCQVDSQVTMMFWYRQQPGQSLTLIATANQGSEATYESGFVIDKFPISRPNLTFSTLTVSNMSPEDSSIYLCSVGDGNQPQHFGDGTRLSIL.